Listed below are T cell receptor beta chains from one sample, sequenced in a study of blood T cell repertoires in COVID-19. Profiled with immunoSEQ multiplex PCR; TCRdb holds only in-frame clones, not every one. The table lists 80,000 to 100,000 clones, roughly 80% of them singletons. The sample consisted of peripheral blood. The receptors were sampled from a woman older than 75 with active or convalescent COVID-19. The CDR3 runs from the conserved cysteine through the conserved F or W. A D gene is named only where the DNA matches it firmly. Only some rows state a clone size, as once, few, many or a class for expanded clones.

>.|.|TRBJ1-1|TRBV20-1
CSASFGPANTEAFF
TGCAGTGCTAGTTTTGGGCCAGCGAACACTGAAGCTTTCTTT
>TRBD1|few|TRBJ1-1|TRBV18
CASSPRTGITEAFF
TGTGCCAGCTCACCACGGACAGGCATCACTGAAGCTTTCTTT
>.|.|TRBJ1-3|TRBV6-1
CASSENEGEGGNTIYF
TGTGCCAGCAGTGAAAACGAGGGGGAAGGTGGGAACACCATATATTTT
>.|.|TRBJ2-2|TRBV4-2
CASSPLVTATGELFF
TGTGCCAGCAGTCCCCTGGTGACAGCGACCGGGGAGCTGTTTTTT
>TRBD1|.|TRBJ1-1|TRBV6-2/TRBV6-3
CASSDRGLEAFF
TGTGCCAGCAGTGACAGGGGTCTCGAAGCTTTCTTT
>TRBD2|.|TRBJ2-5|TRBV7-2
CASSYLAGETQYF
TGTGCCAGCAGCTATCTAGCGGGAGAGACCCAGTACTTC
>.|.|TRBJ1-5|TRBV30
CAWSPGEGQPQHF
TGTGCCTGGAGTCCAGGGGAGGGTCAGCCCCAGCATTTT
>.|once|TRBJ2-6|TRBV5-1
CASSLGGSSSGANVLTF
TGCGCCAGCAGCCTTGGAGGTTCGTCCTCTGGGGCCAACGTCCTGACTTTC
>.|once|TRBJ1-1|TRBV30
CAWSTAANTEAFF
TGTGCCTGGAGTACGGCGGCCAACACTGAAGCTTTCTTT
>.|.|TRBJ2-2|TRBV9
CASSVTGVGGGELFF
TGTGCCAGCAGCGTAACCGGGGTCGGAGGCGGGGAGCTGTTTTTT
>TRBD2|.|TRBJ2-3|TRBV5-1
CASSLDSGAADTQYF
TGCGCCAGCAGCTTAGATAGCGGGGCAGCAGATACGCAGTATTTT
>TRBD1|.|TRBJ2-5|TRBV24-1
CATSDGQGQETQYF
TGTGCCACCAGTGATGGACAGGGCCAAGAGACCCAGTACTTC
>TRBD1|.|TRBJ2-1|TRBV29-1
CSVEDDRGVNEQFF
TGCAGCGTAGAAGACGACAGGGGTGTCAATGAGCAGTTCTTC
>.|few|TRBJ2-2|TRBV5-1
CASSLRQDNTGELFF
TGCGCCAGCAGCCTCCGACAGGATAACACCGGGGAGCTGTTTTTT
>TRBD1|.|TRBJ2-1|TRBV19
CASTFSDRADEQFF
TGTGCCAGTACGTTCTCCGACAGGGCGGATGAGCAGTTCTTC
>.|few|TRBJ2-4|TRBV6-2/TRBV6-3
CASSPSGLALAKNIQYF
TGTGCCAGCAGCCCGTCGGGACTGGCTTTAGCCAAAAACATTCAGTACTTC
>TRBD1|.|TRBJ1-1|TRBV7-6
CASSSRTGVNTEAFF
TGTGCCAGCAGCTCGCGGACAGGGGTGAACACTGAAGCTTTCTTT
>TRBD2|.|TRBJ2-1|TRBV18
CASSPGEGTYNEQFF
TGTGCCAGCTCCCCCGGGGAGGGCACCTACAATGAGCAGTTCTTC
>.|.|TRBJ2-7|TRBV28
CASRRPGTGGEQYF
TGTGCCAGCAGGCGACCCGGGACTGGAGGGGAGCAGTACTTC
>.|.|TRBJ2-3|TRBV4-3
CASSQDIAGTDTQYF
TGCGCCAGCAGCCAAGATATAGCGGGCACAGATACGCAGTATTTT
>TRBD1|.|TRBJ1-2|TRBV12-3/TRBV12-4
CASSRDRGRGYTF
TGTGCCAGCAGTCGGGACAGGGGTCGTGGCTACACCTTC
>.|.|TRBJ1-2|TRBV6-5
CASSYGGSTTYGYTF
TGTGCCAGCAGTTACGGAGGCAGTACTACCTATGGCTACACCTTC
>.|few|TRBJ1-1|TRBV7-9
CASSFSGVEAFF
TGTGCCAGCAGCTTCTCAGGGGTGGAAGCTTTCTTT
>TRBD2|few|TRBJ2-1|TRBV19
CASRRTSGGDYNEQFF
TGTGCCAGTAGACGGACTAGCGGGGGTGATTACAATGAGCAGTTCTTC
>.|.|TRBJ2-5|TRBV27
CASSLSGTQYF
TGTGCCAGCAGTTTATCCGGGACCCAGTACTTC
>.|once|TRBJ1-2|TRBV19
CASTRPEGGYGYTF
TGTGCCAGTACCCGTCCGGAGGGTGGCTATGGCTACACCTTC
>TRBD2|.|TRBJ2-7|TRBV28
CASSLGAGVLEYEQYF
TGTGCCAGCAGTTTGGGAGCGGGAGTCTTGGAGTACGAGCAGTACTTC
>.|.|TRBJ1-2|TRBV6-4
CATHTGYTF
TGTGCCACCCACACTGGCTACACCTTC
>.|few|TRBJ2-7|TRBV5-4
CASSFQGSDEQYF
TGTGCCAGCAGCTTCCAGGGGTCCGACGAGCAGTACTTC
>.|.|TRBJ2-3|TRBV30
CAWMGGGLDTQYF
TGTGCCTGGATGGGGGGTGGTTTGGATACGCAGTATTTT
>TRBD1|.|TRBJ1-2|TRBV5-1
CASSLDRGGYGYTF
TGCGCCAGCAGCTTGGACAGGGGGGGCTATGGCTACACCTTC
>.|few|TRBJ2-7|TRBV11-2
CASSFQYEQYF
TGTGCCAGCAGCTTTCAGTACGAGCAGTACTTC
>TRBD1|.|TRBJ1-2|TRBV6-6
CASSDYTGGGYGYTF
TGTGCCAGCAGTGACTATACAGGGGGCGGCTATGGCTACACCTTC
>TRBD1|.|TRBJ2-7|TRBV18
CASSPDRVAEQYF
TGTGCCAGCTCCCCCGACAGGGTCGCCGAGCAGTACTTC
>TRBD1|once|TRBJ1-1|TRBV9
CASSAGQGPGAEAFF
TGTGCCAGCAGCGCCGGACAGGGACCCGGGGCTGAAGCTTTCTTT
>TRBD1|.|TRBJ2-3|TRBV20-1
CSASRGQGRDTQYF
TGCAGTGCTAGTAGGGGGCAGGGTAGGGATACGCAGTATTTT
>TRBD2|.|TRBJ2-7|TRBV2
CASSELASGTEQYF
TGTGCCAGCAGTGAACTGGCTAGCGGGACCGAGCAGTACTTC
>.|.|TRBJ2-7|TRBV6-5
CASTKGTYGEQYF
TGTGCCAGCACCAAGGGGACTTACGGGGAGCAGTACTTC
>TRBD1|.|TRBJ1-4|TRBV7-9
CASSAEGTGELFF
TGTGCCAGCAGCGCAGAGGGGACAGGGGAACTGTTTTTT
>TRBD1|.|TRBJ1-2|TRBV6-5
CASRSGTGVSYGYTF
TGTGCCAGCAGATCCGGGACAGGGGTTAGCTATGGCTACACCTTC
>.|.|TRBJ1-6|TRBV10-3
CAISDLSGSPLHF
TGTGCCATCAGTGACCTGTCAGGATCACCCCTCCACTTT
>.|once|TRBJ2-1|TRBV18
CASSPGGKGNEQFF
TGTGCCAGCTCACCAGGGGGCAAGGGTAATGAGCAGTTCTTC
>.|.|TRBJ2-1|TRBV4-1
CASSQDPLDSNSYNEQFF
TGCGCCAGCAGCCAAGATCCCCTGGACAGTAACTCCTACAATGAGCAGTTCTTC
>.|.|TRBJ1-3|TRBV27
CASSPSAGTGNTIYF
TGTGCCAGCAGCCCTTCGGCAGGGACTGGAAACACCATATATTTT
>TRBD2|.|TRBJ2-5|TRBV11-2
CASSPDPRRGETQYF
TGTGCCAGCAGCCCGGACCCCAGGCGGGGGGAGACCCAGTACTTC
>.|.|TRBJ2-5|TRBV4-2
CASSQEGRGLQTQYF
TGTGCCAGCAGCCAAGAGGGGCGGGGCTTACAGACCCAGTACTTC
>TRBD1|.|TRBJ2-2|TRBV18
CASSIRQGQAGELFF
TGTGCCAGCTCGATCAGACAGGGTCAAGCCGGGGAGCTGTTTTTT
>.|.|TRBJ1-2|TRBV7-2
CASSLSTNYGYTF
TGTGCCAGCAGCTTATCCACTAACTATGGCTACACCTTC
>.|.|TRBJ2-7|TRBV7-2
CASSSVGGGLLEQYF
TGTGCCAGCAGCTCGGTTGGAGGCGGCCTCTTAGAGCAGTACTTC
>TRBD2|.|TRBJ2-7|TRBV7-2
CASSRGLAGANEQYF
TGTGCCAGCAGCCGGGGACTAGCGGGAGCCAACGAGCAGTACTTC
>TRBD2|.|TRBJ2-2|TRBV2
CASSESPGGNTGELFF
TGTGCCAGCAGTGAATCCCCGGGGGGGAACACCGGGGAGCTGTTTTTT
>TRBD2|.|TRBJ2-3|TRBV5-1
CASNNGEGRDTQYF
TGCGCCAGCAATAACGGGGAGGGGAGAGATACGCAGTATTTT
>.|.|TRBJ2-7|TRBV12-3/TRBV12-4
CASSSGHIYEQYF
TGTGCCAGCAGCTCGGGACACATCTACGAGCAGTACTTC
>.|.|TRBJ1-1|TRBV12-3/TRBV12-4
CASSSRGETEAFF
TGTGCCAGCAGTTCCAGGGGAGAAACTGAAGCTTTCTTT
>.|.|TRBJ2-1|TRBV5-4
CASSSLTGNEQFF
TGTGCCAGCAGCTCCTTGACGGGCAATGAGCAGTTCTTC
>.|medium-sized|TRBJ1-2|TRBV6-6
CASSPTAYGYTF
TGTGCCAGCAGTCCGACAGCCTATGGCTACACCTTC
>.|.|TRBJ2-1|TRBV2
CASSVGGYNEQFF
TGTGCCAGCAGTGTCGGCGGATACAATGAGCAGTTCTTC
>.|.|TRBJ2-1|TRBV14
CASSQRAGYSSYNEQFF
TGTGCCAGCAGCCAGCGCGCCGGATACAGCTCCTACAATGAGCAGTTCTTC
>.|.|TRBJ2-5|TRBV18
CASSPPGQETQYF
TGTGCCAGCTCACCACCCGGCCAAGAGACCCAGTACTTC
>.|.|TRBJ1-6|TRBV2
CASRIQGAANSPLHF
TGTGCCAGCAGAATACAGGGTGCGGCTAATTCACCCCTCCACTTT